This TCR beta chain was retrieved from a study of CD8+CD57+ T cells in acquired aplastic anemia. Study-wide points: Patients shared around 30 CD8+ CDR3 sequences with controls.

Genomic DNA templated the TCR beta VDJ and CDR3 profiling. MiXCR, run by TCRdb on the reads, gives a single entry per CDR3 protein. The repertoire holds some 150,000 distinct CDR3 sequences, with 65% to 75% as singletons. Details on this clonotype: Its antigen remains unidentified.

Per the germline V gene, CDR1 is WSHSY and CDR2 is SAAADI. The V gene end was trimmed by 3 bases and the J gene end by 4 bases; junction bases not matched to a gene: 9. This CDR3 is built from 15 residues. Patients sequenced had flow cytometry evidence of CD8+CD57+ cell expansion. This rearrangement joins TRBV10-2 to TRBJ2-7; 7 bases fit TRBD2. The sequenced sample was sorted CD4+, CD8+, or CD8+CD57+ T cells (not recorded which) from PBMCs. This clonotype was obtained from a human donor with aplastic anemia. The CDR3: CASSEIAGAAYEQYF. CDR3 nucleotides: TGCGCCAGCAGTGAAATCGCGGGAGCTGCGTACGAGCAGTACTTC.